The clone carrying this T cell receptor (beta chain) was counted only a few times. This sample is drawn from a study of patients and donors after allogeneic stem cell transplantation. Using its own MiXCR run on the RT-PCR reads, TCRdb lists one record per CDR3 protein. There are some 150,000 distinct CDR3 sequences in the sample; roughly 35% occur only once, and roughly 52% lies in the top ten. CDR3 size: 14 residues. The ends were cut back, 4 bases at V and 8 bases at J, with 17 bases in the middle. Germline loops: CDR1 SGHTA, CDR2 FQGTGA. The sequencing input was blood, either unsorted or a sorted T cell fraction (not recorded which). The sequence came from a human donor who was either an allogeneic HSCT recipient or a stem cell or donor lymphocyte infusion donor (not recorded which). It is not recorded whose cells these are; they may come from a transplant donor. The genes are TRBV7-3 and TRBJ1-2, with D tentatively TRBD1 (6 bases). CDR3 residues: CASSSSSTGNGYTF. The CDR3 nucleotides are TGTGCCAGCAGCTCCAGTTCTACAGGGAACGGCTACACCTTC.